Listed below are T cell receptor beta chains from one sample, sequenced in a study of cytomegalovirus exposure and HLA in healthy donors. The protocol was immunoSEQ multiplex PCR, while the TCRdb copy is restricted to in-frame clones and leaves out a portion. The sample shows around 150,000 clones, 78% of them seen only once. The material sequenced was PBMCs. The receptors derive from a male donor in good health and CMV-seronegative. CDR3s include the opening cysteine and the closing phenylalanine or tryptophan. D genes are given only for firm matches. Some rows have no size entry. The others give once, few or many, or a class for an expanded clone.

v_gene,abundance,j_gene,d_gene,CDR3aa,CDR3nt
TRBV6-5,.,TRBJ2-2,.,CASSQFGELFF,TGTGCCAGCAGCCAATTCGGGGAGCTGTTTTTT
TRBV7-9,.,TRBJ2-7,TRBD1,CSSSQWWGTGSSYEQYF,TGTTCCAGCAGCCAATGGTGGGGGACAGGGAGCTCCTACGAGCAGTACTTC
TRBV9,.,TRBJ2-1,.,CASSAQKRDSQFF,TGTGCCAGCAGCGCCCAGAAACGGGACTCTCAGTTCTTC
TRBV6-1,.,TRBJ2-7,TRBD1,CASTGGRVEQYF,TGTGCCAGTACAGGGGGCCGGGTCGAGCAGTACTTC
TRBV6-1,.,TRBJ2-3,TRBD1,CASSSTGAGQPQYF,TGTGCCAGCAGTAGCACAGGGGCAGGGCAGCCCCAGTATTTT
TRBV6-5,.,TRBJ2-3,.,CASSRGKASTDTQYF,TGTGCCAGCAGTCGGGGGAAAGCTAGCACAGATACGCAGTATTTT
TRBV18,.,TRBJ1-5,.,CASSPNPGLNNQPQHF,TGTGCCAGCTCACCAAATCCGGGTTTAAACAATCAGCCCCAGCATTTT
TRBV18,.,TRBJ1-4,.,CASSPGLEEKLFF,TGTGCCAGCTCACCCGGGTTAGAGGAAAAACTGTTTTTT
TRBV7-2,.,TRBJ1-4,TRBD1,CASSPRPGGEKLFF,TGTGCCAGCAGCCCCAGACCAGGGGGTGAAAAACTGTTTTTT
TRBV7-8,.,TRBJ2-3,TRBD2,CASSPRTSGRTDTQYF,TGTGCCAGCAGCCCCAGGACTAGCGGGCGCACAGATACGCAGTATTTT
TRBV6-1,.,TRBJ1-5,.,CASSDRGRSNQPQHF,TGTGCCAGCAGTGATAGGGGTCGGAGCAATCAGCCCCAGCATTTT
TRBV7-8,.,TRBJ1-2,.,CASSRPRSGPEGYGYTF,TGTGCCAGCAGCAGACCGAGGTCAGGACCGGAGGGCTATGGCTACACCTTC
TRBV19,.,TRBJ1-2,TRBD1,CASRRSGTGANYGYTF,TGTGCCAGTAGAAGAAGTGGGACAGGAGCTAACTATGGCTACACCTTC
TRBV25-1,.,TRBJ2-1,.,CASSERLLDDNEQFF,TGTGCCAGCAGTGAAAGACTACTGGACGACAATGAGCAGTTCTTC
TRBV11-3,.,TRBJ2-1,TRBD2,CASSPSAGGNEQFF,TGTGCCAGCAGCCCCTCAGCGGGGGGCAATGAGCAGTTCTTC
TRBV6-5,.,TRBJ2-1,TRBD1,CASRAGTGRNEQFF,TGTGCCAGCAGGGCCGGGACAGGGCGCAATGAGCAGTTCTTC
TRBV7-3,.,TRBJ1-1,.,CASSSGSNTEAFF,TGTGCCAGCAGCTCAGGTTCTAACACTGAAGCTTTCTTT
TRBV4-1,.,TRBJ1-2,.,CASSQDDGGSGYGYTF,TGCGCCAGCAGCCAAGATGACGGGGGGTCGGGCTATGGCTACACCTTC
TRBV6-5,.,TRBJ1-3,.,CASSYQGLNSGNTIYF,TGTGCCAGCAGTTACCAGGGGCTGAACTCTGGAAACACCATATATTTT
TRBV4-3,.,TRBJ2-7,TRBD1,CASSQDRTGRSYEQYF,TGCGCCAGCAGCCAAGATCGGACAGGGCGGTCCTACGAGCAGTACTTC
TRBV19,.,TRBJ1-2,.,CASSPQTGNYGYTF,TGTGCCAGTAGTCCACAAACAGGGAACTATGGCTACACCTTC
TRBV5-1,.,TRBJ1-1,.,CASSQVSGTEAFF,TGCGCCAGCAGCCAAGTTTCGGGTACTGAAGCTTTCTTT
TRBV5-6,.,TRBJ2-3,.,CASSLGNHYTDTQYF,TGTGCCAGCAGCTTGGGGAATCACTACACAGATACGCAGTATTTT
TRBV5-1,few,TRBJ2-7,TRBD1,CASSSTGPSSYEQYF,TGCGCCAGCAGCTCGACAGGGCCTAGCTCCTACGAGCAGTACTTC
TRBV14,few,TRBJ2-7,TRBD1,CASSQEGLRGFGAPYEQYF,TGTGCCAGCAGCCAAGAAGGCCTCAGGGGGTTCGGAGCACCCTACGAGCAGTACTTC
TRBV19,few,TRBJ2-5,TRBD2,CASSILAGGQETQYF,TGTGCCAGTAGTATACTAGCGGGGGGGCAAGAGACCCAGTACTTC
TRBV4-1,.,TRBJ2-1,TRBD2,CASSHFGQRGYNEQFF,TGCGCCAGCAGCCACTTTGGTCAGCGGGGGTACAATGAGCAGTTCTTC
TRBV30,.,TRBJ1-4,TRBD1,CAWSVGRGQRGEKLFF,TGTGCCTGGAGTGTAGGAAGGGGGCAGAGGGGTGAAAAACTGTTTTTT
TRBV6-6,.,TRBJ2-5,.,CADLGGLTQYF,TGTGCCGACCTAGGGGGTTTGACCCAGTACTTC
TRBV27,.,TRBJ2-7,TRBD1,CASSYRGRYEQYF,TGTGCCAGCAGTTACAGGGGACGGTACGAGCAGTACTTC
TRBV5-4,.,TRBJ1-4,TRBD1,CASSATGGAVEKLFF,TGTGCCAGCAGCGCTACAGGGGGCGCAGTGGAAAAACTGTTTTTT
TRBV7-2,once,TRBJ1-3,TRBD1,CASSFPGQTSGNTIYF,TGTGCCAGCAGCTTCCCGGGACAGACCTCTGGAAACACCATATATTTT
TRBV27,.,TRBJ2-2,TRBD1,CASSLGTGVTGELFF,TGTGCCAGCAGTTTAGGGACAGGGGTCACCGGGGAGCTGTTTTTT
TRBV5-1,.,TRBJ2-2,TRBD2,CASSLSTSGSHGELFF,TGCGCCAGCAGCTTATCGACTAGCGGGAGTCACGGGGAGCTGTTTTTT
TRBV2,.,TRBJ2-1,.,CASRDTYNEQFF,TGTGCCAGCAGGGACACCTACAATGAGCAGTTCTTC
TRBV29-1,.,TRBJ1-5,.,CSVGAGNQPQHF,TGCAGCGTTGGGGCAGGGAATCAGCCCCAGCATTTT
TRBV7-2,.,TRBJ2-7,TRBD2,CASRRGASGRVYEQYF,TGTGCCAGCAGAAGGGGGGCTAGCGGGAGAGTGTACGAGCAGTACTTC
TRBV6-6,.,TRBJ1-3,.,CASSSRQMFSGNTIYF,TGTGCCAGCAGTTCGCGACAGATGTTCTCTGGAAACACCATATATTTT
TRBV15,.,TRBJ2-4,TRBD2,CATSRGGGPNIQYF,TGTGCCACCAGCAGAGGGGGGGGTCCAAACATTCAGTACTTC
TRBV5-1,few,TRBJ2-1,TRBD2,CASSLGVGGSQNEQFF,TGCGCCAGCAGCTTGGGGGTTGGCGGGAGCCAAAATGAGCAGTTCTTC
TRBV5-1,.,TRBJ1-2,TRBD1,CASSLHTGGYGYTF,TGCGCCAGCAGCCTACACACAGGGGGCTATGGCTACACCTTC
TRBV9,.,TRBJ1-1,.,CASSPNLQLDTEAFF,TGTGCCAGCAGCCCTAACTTGCAACTAGACACTGAAGCTTTCTTT
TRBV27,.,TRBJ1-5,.,CASSLWGGENQPQHF,TGTGCCAGCAGTTTATGGGGCGGTGAGAATCAGCCCCAGCATTTT
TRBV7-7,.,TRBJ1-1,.,CASSHTENTEAFF,TGTGCTAGCAGCCATACAGAGAACACTGAAGCTTTCTTT
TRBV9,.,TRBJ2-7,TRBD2,CASSVEGLAGGPYEQYF,TGTGCCAGCAGCGTAGAGGGACTAGCGGGGGGGCCCTACGAGCAGTACTTC
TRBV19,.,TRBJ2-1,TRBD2,CASSATSGVYNEQFF,TGTGCCAGTAGTGCGACTAGCGGGGTCTACAATGAGCAGTTCTTC
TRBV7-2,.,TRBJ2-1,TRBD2,CASSLAGGPFNEQFF,TGTGCCAGCAGCTTGGCGGGGGGGCCGTTCAATGAGCAGTTCTTC
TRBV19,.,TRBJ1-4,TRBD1,CASSRDRGEKLFF,TGTGCCAGTAGTAGGGACAGGGGAGAAAAACTGTTTTTT
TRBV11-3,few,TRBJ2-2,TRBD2,CASSSRGSGSRTGELFF,TGTGCCAGCAGCTCCCGAGGAAGCGGGAGCCGAACCGGGGAGCTGTTTTTT
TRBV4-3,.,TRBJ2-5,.,CASSQEKGGETQYF,TGCGCCAGCAGCCAAGAAAAAGGAGGAGAGACCCAGTACTTC
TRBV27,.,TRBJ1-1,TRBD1,CASSLQGAGSEAFF,TGTGCCAGCAGTTTACAGGGGGCTGGCTCTGAAGCTTTCTTT
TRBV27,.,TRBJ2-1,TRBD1,CASSFGTGTWNEQFF,TGTGCCAGCAGTTTTGGGACAGGGACGTGGAATGAGCAGTTCTTC
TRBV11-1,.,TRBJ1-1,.,CASSLWGGTEAFF,TGTGCCAGCAGCTTATGGGGGGGGACTGAAGCTTTCTTT
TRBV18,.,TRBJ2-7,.,CASSPLGQPSYEQYF,TGTGCCAGCTCACCATTAGGACAGCCTTCCTACGAGCAGTACTTC
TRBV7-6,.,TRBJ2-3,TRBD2,CASSLMASGGTDTQYF,TGTGCCAGCAGCTTAATGGCTAGCGGGGGCACAGATACGCAGTATTTT
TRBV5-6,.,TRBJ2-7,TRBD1,CASSPWTGGTYEQYF,TGTGCCAGCAGCCCGTGGACAGGGGGCACCTACGAGCAGTACTTC
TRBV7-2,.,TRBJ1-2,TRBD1,CASSLDWDRSNYGYTF,TGTGCCAGCAGCTTAGATTGGGACAGATCTAACTATGGCTACACCTTC